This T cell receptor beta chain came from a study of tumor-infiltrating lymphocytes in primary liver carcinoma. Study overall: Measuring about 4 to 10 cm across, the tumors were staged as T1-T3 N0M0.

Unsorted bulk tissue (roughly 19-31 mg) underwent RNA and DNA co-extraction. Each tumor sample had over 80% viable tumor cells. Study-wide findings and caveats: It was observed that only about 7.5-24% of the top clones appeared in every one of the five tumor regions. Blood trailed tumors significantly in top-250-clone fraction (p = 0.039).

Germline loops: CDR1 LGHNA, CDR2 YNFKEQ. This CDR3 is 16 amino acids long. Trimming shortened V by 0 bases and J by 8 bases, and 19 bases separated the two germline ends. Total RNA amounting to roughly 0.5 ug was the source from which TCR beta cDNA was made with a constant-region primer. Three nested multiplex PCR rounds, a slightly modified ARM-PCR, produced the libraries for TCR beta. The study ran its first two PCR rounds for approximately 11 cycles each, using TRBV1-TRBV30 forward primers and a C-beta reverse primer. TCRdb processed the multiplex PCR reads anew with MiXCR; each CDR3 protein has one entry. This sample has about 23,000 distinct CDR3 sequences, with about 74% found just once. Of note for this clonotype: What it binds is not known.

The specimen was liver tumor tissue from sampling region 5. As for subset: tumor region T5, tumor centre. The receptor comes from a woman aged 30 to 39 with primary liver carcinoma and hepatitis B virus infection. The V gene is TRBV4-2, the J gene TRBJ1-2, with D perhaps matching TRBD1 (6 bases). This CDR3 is CASSQDRRGAGYGYTF. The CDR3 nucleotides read TGTGCCAGCAGCCAAGACCGACGGGGGGCCGGCTACGGCTACACCTTC.